The present T cell receptor beta chain was sequenced within a study of blood T cells in healthy people across ages. Broader study findings: In long-lived donors, naive CD4+ cell counts and diversity exceeded those of aged donors. Among T cells, TCR beta diversity per million cells dropped roughly linearly as age rose.

The people who gave samples were healthy Caucasians from Russia, aged about 6 to 100. This clonotype was observed a single time. Its antigen is as yet unknown. Trimming removed 6 bases from V and 3 bases from J; junction bases left unmatched: 9. Germline CDR1 and CDR2: MNHNS and SASEGT. This CDR3 region has 16 residues. Through a sample-barcoded 5' primer and a J-beta primer mix, a second PCR was run for about 6 to 11 cycles. TCRdb re-analysed the 5' RACE reads in MiXCR, keeping a single row per CDR3 protein. The table includes roughly 500,000 distinct CDR3 sequences, about 25% detected once. Material for sequencing was blood. The V call is TRBV6-1, the J call TRBJ2-2; 8 positions match TRBD2. This sequence originates from a woman in her 70s in good health. The CDR3: CASSFGSGGDTGELFF. CDR3 DNA: TGTGCCAGCAGCTTTGGGAGCGGGGGTGACACCGGGGAGCTGTTTTTT.